These 14 T cell receptor beta chains originate from one sample sequenced in a study of blood T cell repertoires in COVID-19. TCRdb's copy holds only in-frame clones and misses some; the assay was immunoSEQ multiplex PCR. This sample has over 45,000 clones; roughly 90% occur once, and the top ten carry approximately 28%. The sample was peripheral blood. These receptors originate from a woman older than 75 with acute or convalescent COVID-19.

The chain employs TRBV30 and TRBJ2-3; D is ambiguous. Trimming removed 3 bases at V and 0 bases at J, with 10 bases between. The length of the CDR3 is 14 residues. Germline values: CDR1 GTSNPN, CDR2 SVGIG (reference sequence). The CDR3 DNA reads TGTGCCTGGAGCGCAGGTCAGAGCACAGATACGCAGTATTTT. As protein: CAWSAGQSTDTQYF.

This sequence joins TRBV18 and TRBJ1-5, with 8 bases lining up with TRBD1. This CDR3 contains 16 residues. Germline V lookup: CDR1 KGHSH, CDR2 LQKENI. V was clipped by 6 bases and J by 0 bases; unmatched bases: 7. The CDR3 nucleotides are TGTGCCAGCTCCCCAGGGACAGGTCATAGCAATCAGCCCCAGCATTTT. Amino acids: CASSPGTGHSNQPQHF. The variable domain in full, with the rest retrieved from reference TRBV18 and TRBJ1-5, is NAGVMQNPRHLVRRRGQEARLRCSPMKGHSHVYWYRQLPEEGLKFMVYLQKENIIDESGMPKERFSAEFPKEGPSILRIQQVVRGDSAAYFCASSPGTGHSNQPQHFGDGTRLSIL.

This chain uses TRBV7-9 with TRBJ2-7; 9 nucleotides line up with TRBD1. Looked up from germline, CDR1 is SEHNR and CDR2 is FQNEAQ (reference sequence). The CDR3 is 14 residues long. Trimming took 3 bases from V and 3 from J; bases not matched to a gene: 3. Here the CDR3 reads CASSFQGQGYEQYF. The DNA of the CDR3 is TGTGCCAGCAGCTTCCAGGGACAGGGCTACGAGCAGTACTTC. Looking up the rest from reference TRBV7-9 and TRBJ2-7 gives the full variable domain: DTGVSQNPRHKITKRGQNVTFRCDPISEHNRLYWYRQTLGQGPEFLTYFQNEAQLEKSRLLSDRFSAERPKGSFSTLEIQRTEQGDSAMYLCASSFQGQGYEQYFGPGTRLTVT.

This chain links TRBV15 with TRBJ1-6; D unresolved. This CDR3 is 18 amino acids long. Trimming took off 0 bases at V and 9 bases at J, with 21 bases between the two ends. Germline V gene data show CDR1 as LNHNV and CDR2 as YYDKDF (reference sequence). As DNA, the CDR3 is TGTGCCACCAGCAGAGATCTCTCCCCACTTACACCGGGTTCACCCCTCCACTTT. Translating gives CATSRDLSPLTPGSPLHF. The complete variable domain, with remaining parts taken from reference TRBV15 and TRBJ1-6, reads DAMVIQNPRYQVTQFGKPVTLSCSQTLNHNVMYWYQQKSSQAPKLLFHYYDKDFNNEADTPDNFQSRRPNTSFCFLDIRSPGLGDTAMYLCATSRDLSPLTPGSPLHFGNGTRLTVT.

This clone was seen a single time. The rearrangement joins TRBV29-1 to TRBJ2-1; 10 bases fit TRBD2. This CDR3 spans 14 amino acids. Germline V gene sequence: CDR1 SQVTM, CDR2 ANQGSEA. J was trimmed by 5 bases and V by 4 bases; bases with no gene match: 5. CDR3: CSVASGGGNNEQFF. Here the CDR3 DNA reads TGCAGCGTTGCAAGCGGGGGGGGGAACAATGAGCAGTTCTTC.

The chain couples TRBV7-8 to TRBJ1-1; TRBD1 matches at 9 bases. Germline V gives CDR1 SGHVS, CDR2 FQNEAQ. The V segment lost 8 bases and the J segment 0 bases; nucleotides outside the gene matches: 4. The CDR3 runs 14 residues. DNA of the CDR3: TGTGCCAGCCGGGACAGGGTCATGAACACTGAAGCTTTCTTT. It encodes CASRDRVMNTEAFF.

The chain carries TRBV28 and TRBJ2-5, with 9 nucleotides matching TRBD2. Germline V lookup: CDR1 MDHEN, CDR2 SYDVKM. CDR3 size: 14 residues. Germline trimming cut 6 bases from V and 5 bases from J; bases unmatched to any gene: 7. CDR3 protein: CASRPGTSRETQYF. In DNA, the CDR3 is TGTGCCAGCAGACCCGGGACTAGCCGGGAGACCCAGTACTTC.

The chain combines TRBV11-2 with TRBJ2-2; D not certain. This CDR3 contains 13 residues. CDR1 and CDR2 from the germline V gene are SGHAT and FQNNGV. With 5 bases removed from V and 6 bases from J, the gap between germline ends came to 10 bases. Here the CDR3 DNA reads TGTGCCAGCAGCCCCACCAGCGCCGGGGAGCTGTTTTTT. As protein: CASSPTSAGELFF.

V is TRBV5-1 and J is TRBJ2-1; TRBD2 agrees at 7 bases. Germline V gene sequence: CDR1 SGHRS, CDR2 YFSETQ. V lost 5 bases and J lost 3; bases outside the gene matches: 5. The CDR3 is 14 residues long. CDR3 in amino acids: CASSTGGLYNEQFF. In nucleotides, the CDR3 is TGCGCCAGCAGTACGGGGGGACTCTACAATGAGCAGTTCTTC.

V gene TRBV6-5 combines with J gene TRBJ2-7; TRBD1 is a possible D gene (6 bases). V was pared by 7 bases and J by 2 bases, with 12 bases between. From germline, CDR1 is MNHEY and CDR2 SVGAGI. This CDR3 region has 13 residues. CDR3 sequence (DNA): TGTGCCAGCAAACCGACAGGAACCTACGAGCAGTACGTC. Its protein is CASKPTGTYEQYV.

V usage is TRBV19 and J usage is TRBJ1-6; D is unclear. The CDR3 extends over 14 amino acids. V lost 6 bases to trimming and J lost 7 bases, with 13 bases between them. Germline loops: CDR1 LNHDA, CDR2 SQIVND (reference sequence). The CDR3, as DNA: TGTGCCAGTAGGGAGGGCATGGGCAATTCACCCCTCCACTTT. Protein sequence: CASREGMGNSPLHF.

The DNA for the CDR3 is TGTGCCAGTAGTATAAGACAGGGGGGGGGAGATACGCAGTATTTT. Translating gives CASSIRQGGGDTQYF. This sequence joins TRBV19 and TRBJ2-3, with 9 bases matching TRBD1. The CDR3 sequence is 15 residues long. Germline V lookup: CDR1 LNHDA, CDR2 SQIVND (reference sequence). V gave up 2 bases and J gave up 5 bases; unmatched junction bases: 5.

The chain joins TRBV18 to TRBJ2-7; 7 bases fit TRBD1. The CDR3 has 15 amino acids. CDR1 is KGHSH and CDR2 is LQKENI in the germline V gene. The V segment lost 3 bases and the J segment 3 bases; nucleotides outside the gene matches: 8. The CDR3 is CASSPSYGTDYEQYF. DNA for the CDR3: TGTGCCAGCTCACCCTCGTACGGGACAGACTACGAGCAGTACTTC.

The chain carries TRBV9 and TRBJ2-2; D gene ambiguous. The CDR3 length is 16 residues. Trimming took off 0 bases at V and 4 bases at J, with 13 bases between the two ends. The germline V gene encodes CDR1 SGDLS and CDR2 YYNGEE. DNA for the CDR3: TGTGCCAGCAGCGTAGAAGCGTATCCGTTCACCGGGGAGCTGTTTTTT. Its protein is CASSVEAYPFTGELFF.